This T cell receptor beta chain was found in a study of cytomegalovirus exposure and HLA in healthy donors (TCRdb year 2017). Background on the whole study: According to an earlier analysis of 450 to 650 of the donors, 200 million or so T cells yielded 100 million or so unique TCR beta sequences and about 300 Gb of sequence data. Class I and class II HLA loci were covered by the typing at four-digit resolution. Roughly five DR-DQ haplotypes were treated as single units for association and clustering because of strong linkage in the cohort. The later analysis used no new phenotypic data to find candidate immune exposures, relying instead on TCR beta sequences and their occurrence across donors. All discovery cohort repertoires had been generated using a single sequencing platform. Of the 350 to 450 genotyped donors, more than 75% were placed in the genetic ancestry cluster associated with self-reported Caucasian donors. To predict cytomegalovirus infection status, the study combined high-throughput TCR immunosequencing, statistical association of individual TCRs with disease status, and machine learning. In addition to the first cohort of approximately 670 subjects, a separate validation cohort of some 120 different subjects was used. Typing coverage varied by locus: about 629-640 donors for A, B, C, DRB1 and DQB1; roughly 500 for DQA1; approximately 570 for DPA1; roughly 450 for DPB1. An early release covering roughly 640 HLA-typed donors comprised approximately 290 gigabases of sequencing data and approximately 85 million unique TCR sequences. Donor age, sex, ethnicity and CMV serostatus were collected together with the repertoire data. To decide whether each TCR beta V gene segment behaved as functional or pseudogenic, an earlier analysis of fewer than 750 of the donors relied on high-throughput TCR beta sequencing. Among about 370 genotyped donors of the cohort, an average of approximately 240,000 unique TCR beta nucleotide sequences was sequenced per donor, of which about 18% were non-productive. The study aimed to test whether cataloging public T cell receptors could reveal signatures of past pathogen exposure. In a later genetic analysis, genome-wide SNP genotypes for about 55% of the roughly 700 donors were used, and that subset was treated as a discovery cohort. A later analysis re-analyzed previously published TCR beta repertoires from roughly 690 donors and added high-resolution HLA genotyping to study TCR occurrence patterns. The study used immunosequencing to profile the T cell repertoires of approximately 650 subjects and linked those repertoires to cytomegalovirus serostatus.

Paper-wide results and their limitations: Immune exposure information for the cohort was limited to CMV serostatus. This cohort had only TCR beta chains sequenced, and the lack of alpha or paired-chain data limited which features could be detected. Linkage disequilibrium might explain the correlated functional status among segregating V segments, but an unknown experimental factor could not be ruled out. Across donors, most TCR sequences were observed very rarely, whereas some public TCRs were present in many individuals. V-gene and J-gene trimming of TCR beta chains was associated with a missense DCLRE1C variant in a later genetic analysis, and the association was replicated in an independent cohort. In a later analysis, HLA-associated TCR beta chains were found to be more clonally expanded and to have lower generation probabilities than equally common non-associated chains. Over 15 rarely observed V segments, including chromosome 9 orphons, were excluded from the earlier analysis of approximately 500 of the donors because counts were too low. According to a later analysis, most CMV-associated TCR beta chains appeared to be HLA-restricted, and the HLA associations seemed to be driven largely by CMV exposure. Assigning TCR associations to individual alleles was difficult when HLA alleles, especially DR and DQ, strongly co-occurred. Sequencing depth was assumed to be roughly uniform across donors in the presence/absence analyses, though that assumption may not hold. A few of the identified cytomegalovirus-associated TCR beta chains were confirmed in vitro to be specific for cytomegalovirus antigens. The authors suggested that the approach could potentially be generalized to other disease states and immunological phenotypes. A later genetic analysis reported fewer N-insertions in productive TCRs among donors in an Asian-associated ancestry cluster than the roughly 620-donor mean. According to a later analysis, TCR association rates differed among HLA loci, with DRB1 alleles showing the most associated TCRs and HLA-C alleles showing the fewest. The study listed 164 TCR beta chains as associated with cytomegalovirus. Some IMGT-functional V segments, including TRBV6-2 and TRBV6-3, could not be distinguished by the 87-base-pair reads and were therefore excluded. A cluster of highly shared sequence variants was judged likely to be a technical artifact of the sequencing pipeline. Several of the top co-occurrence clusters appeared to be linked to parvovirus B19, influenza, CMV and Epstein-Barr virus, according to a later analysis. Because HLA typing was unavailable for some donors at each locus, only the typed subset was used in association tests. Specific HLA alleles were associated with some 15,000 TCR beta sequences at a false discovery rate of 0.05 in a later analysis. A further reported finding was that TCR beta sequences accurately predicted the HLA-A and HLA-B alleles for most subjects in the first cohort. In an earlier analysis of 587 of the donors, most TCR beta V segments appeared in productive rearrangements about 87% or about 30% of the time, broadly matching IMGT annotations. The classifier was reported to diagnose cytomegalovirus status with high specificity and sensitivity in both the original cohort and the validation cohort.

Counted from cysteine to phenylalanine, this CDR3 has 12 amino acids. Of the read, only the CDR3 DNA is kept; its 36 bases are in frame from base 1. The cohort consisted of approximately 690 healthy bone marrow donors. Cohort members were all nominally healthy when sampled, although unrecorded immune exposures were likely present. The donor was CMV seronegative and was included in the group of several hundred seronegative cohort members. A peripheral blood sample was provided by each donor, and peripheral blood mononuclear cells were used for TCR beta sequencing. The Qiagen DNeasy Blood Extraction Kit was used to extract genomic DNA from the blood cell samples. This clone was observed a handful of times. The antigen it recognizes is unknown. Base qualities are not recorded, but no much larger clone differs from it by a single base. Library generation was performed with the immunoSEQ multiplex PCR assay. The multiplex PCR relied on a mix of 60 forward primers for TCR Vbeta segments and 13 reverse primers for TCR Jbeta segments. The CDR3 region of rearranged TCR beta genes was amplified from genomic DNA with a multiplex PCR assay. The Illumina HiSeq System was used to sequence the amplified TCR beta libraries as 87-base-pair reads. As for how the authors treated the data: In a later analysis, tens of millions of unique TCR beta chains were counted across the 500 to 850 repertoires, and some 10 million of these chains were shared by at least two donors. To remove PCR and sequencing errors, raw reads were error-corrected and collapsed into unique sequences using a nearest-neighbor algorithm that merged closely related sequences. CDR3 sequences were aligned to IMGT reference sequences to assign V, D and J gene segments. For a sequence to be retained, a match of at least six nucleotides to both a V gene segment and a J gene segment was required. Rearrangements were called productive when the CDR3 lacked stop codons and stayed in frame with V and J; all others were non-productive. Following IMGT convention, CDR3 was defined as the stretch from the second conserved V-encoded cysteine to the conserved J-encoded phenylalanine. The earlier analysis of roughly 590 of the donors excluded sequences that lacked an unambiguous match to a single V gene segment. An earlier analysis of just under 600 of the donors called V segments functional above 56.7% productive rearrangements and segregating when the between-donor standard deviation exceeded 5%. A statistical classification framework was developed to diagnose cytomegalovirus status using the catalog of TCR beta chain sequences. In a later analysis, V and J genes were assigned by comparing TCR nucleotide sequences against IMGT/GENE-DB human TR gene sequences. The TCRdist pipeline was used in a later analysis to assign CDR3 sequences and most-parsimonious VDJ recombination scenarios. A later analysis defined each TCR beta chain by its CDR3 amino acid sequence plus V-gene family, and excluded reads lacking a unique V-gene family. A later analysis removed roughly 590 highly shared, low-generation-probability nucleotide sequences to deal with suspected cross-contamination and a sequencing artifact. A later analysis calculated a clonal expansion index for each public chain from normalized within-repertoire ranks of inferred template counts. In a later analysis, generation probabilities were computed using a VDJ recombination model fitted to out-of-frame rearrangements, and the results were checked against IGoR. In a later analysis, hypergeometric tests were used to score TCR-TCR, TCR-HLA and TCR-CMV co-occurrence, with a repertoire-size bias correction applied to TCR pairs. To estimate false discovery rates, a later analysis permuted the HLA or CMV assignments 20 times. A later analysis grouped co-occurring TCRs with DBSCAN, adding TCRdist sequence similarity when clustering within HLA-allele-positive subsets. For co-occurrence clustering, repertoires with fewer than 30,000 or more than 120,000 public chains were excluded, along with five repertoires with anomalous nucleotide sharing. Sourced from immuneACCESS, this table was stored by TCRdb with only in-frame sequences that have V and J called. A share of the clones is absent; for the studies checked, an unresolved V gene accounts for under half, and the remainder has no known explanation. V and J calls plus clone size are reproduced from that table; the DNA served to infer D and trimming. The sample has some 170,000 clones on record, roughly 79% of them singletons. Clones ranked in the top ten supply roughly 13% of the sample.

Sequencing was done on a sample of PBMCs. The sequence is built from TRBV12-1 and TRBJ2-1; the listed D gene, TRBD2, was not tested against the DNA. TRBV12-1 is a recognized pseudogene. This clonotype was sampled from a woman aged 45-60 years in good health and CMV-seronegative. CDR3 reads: CASSWTDNEQFF. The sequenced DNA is TGTGCCAGCAGCTGGACTGACAATGAGCAGTTCTTC.